These 32 T cell receptor beta chains came from one sample sequenced in a study of lymphopenia after photon versus proton radiotherapy. The data were produced by immunoSEQ multiplex PCR, yet TCRdb's version contains in-frame clones alone and is incomplete. The data show roughly 29,000 clones, roughly 86% seen once. The sequenced sample was peripheral blood, obtained from a patient treated with proton-based radiotherapy. The receptors were sampled from a woman aged 55-69 years with cholangiocarcinoma. Some clones in this sample may be carry-over from other donors' samples.

CDR3 sequence reads: CASSVQGRRETQYF. In DNA form, the CDR3 reads TGCGCCAGCAGTGTCCAGGGCCGACGGGAGACCCAGTACTTC. This chain connects TRBV10-2 to TRBJ2-5, with a weak D call TRBD1 (5 bases). CDR1 and CDR2 from the germline V gene are WSHSY and SAAADI. Trimming cost V 4 bases and J 5 bases, with 14 bases left between them. This CDR3 has 14 residues.

The genes are TRBV19 and TRBJ1-2; D unresolved. CDR3 length equals 12 residues. The V end was cut by 3 bases, the J end by 4 bases, with 6 bases between. CDR1 is LNHDA, CDR2 SQIVND, per germline (reference sequence). CDR3 nucleotides: TGTGCCAGTAGTATGGTAACCTATGGCTACACCTTC. It codes for CASSMVTYGYTF.

The chain combines TRBV9 with TRBJ1-4, with 8 bases aligning to TRBD1. CDR1 is SGDLS, CDR2 YYNGEE, per germline. This CDR3 spans 14 amino acids. V shed 2 bases and J 8 bases; nucleotides not matched to a gene: 5. The CDR3 sequence: CASSVRGRGEKLFF. CDR3 nucleotide sequence: TGTGCCAGCAGCGTCAGGGGGCGCGGGGAAAAACTGTTTTTT.

This sequence joins TRBV27 and TRBJ2-3; TRBD1 is a possible D gene (6 bases). The germline V gene has CDR1 MNHEY and CDR2 SMNVEV (reference sequence). V was shortened by 7 bases and J by 0 bases, with 14 bases between the two germline ends. The CDR3 consists of 15 residues. The CDR3 protein is CASTPRGHSTDTQYF. The CDR3 DNA follows: TGTGCCAGCACCCCCAGGGGCCATAGCACAGATACGCAGTATTTT.

This clone has a single count. The V gene is TRBV30, the J gene TRBJ2-3; a possible D gene is TRBD2 (6 bases). CDR3 length: 11 amino acids. In germline, CDR1 is GTSNPN, CDR2 SVGIG (reference sequence). Trimming took off 2 bases at V and 9 bases at J, with 9 bases between the two ends. In DNA form, the CDR3 reads TGTGCCTGGAGTTCTGCGGGGACGCAGTATTTT. Translating it yields CAWSSAGTQYF.

V usage is TRBV25-1 and J usage is TRBJ1-1; D unclear. Trimming pared 7 bases from V and 0 bases from J, leaving 9 bases between. Germline CDR1 MGHDK, CDR2 SYGVNS. This CDR3 has 13 residues. The CDR3 nucleotides read TGTGCCAGCACCACCGGACTGAACACTGAAGCTTTCTTT. Translated, it gives CASTTGLNTEAFF.

V is TRBV10-1 and J is TRBJ2-1, with a possible D match to TRBD1 (6 bases). The CDR3 is made up of 13 amino acids. V was shortened by 8 bases and J by 9 bases, with 17 bases between the two germline ends. CDR1 WNHNN and CDR2 SYGVQD come from the germline V gene (reference sequence). In DNA, the CDR3 is TGCGCCAGCGGTGGGGGCGTTGGGAGTGAGCAGTTCTTC. Translated: CASGGGVGSEQFF.

This clone has more than one count but fewer than ten. This chain links TRBV6-1 with TRBJ1-1; possibly TRBD1 for D (6 bases). The germline V and J ends were trimmed by 3 bases and 2 bases, with 19 bases remaining between them. CDR1 and CDR2 from the germline V gene are MNHNS and SASEGT. This CDR3 is 17 amino acids long. The CDR3 DNA reads as TGTGCCAGCAGTGACAAGGGGGGTCCCACTGGAAACACTGAAGCTTTCTTT. Protein: CASSDKGGPTGNTEAFF.

The rearrangement joins TRBV14 to TRBJ1-2; TRBD1 is a possible D gene (6 bases). This CDR3 is built from 15 residues. Trimming cost V 1 base and J 8 bases, with 17 bases left between them. Per germline, CDR1 SGHDN and CDR2 FVKESK. The CDR3 bases are TGTGCCAGCAGCCAAGCAAACAGGGCTCCGGAGGGCTACACCTTC. Its translation is CASSQANRAPEGYTF.

The chain has TRBV9 and TRBJ2-2; D might be TRBD1 (6 bases). This CDR3 has 15 amino acids. Trimming took 0 bases from V and 5 from J, leaving 11 bases between them. Looked up from germline, CDR1 is SGDLS and CDR2 is YYNGEE. The CDR3 loop is CASSVGDTGTGELFF. For the CDR3, the DNA is TGTGCCAGCAGCGTAGGGGACACAGGAACCGGGGAGCTGTTTTTT.

J is TRBJ2-2 and V is TRBV4-3; 10 bases line up with TRBD2. The CDR3 extends over 21 amino acids. Germline CDR1 reads LGHNA; CDR2 reads YSLEER. The ends lost 3 bases at V and 4 bases at J; junction bases unmatched: 20. The CDR3 sequence: CASSHKLAGLARKASTGELFF. The CDR3 DNA sequence: TGCGCCAGCAGCCATAAGTTAGCGGGACTAGCGAGAAAAGCTAGCACCGGGGAGCTGTTTTTT.

The gene calls are TRBV18 and TRBJ2-3, with a weak D call TRBD2 (6 bases). Germline V gene sequence: CDR1 KGHSH, CDR2 LQKENI. The CDR3 has 15 amino acids. Trimming took off 0 bases at V and 3 bases at J, with 10 bases between the two ends. The CDR3 loop is CASSPPGGSTDTQYF. The CDR3 DNA sequence: TGTGCCAGCTCACCACCGGGGGGTAGTACAGATACGCAGTATTTT.

The chain has TRBV7-2 and TRBJ2-7; the D gene is possibly TRBD2 (5 bases). Trimming left V 1 base short and J 4 bases short, with 23 bases between. Germline values: CDR1 SGHTA, CDR2 FQGNSA. The CDR3 consists of 18 residues. CDR3: CASSLGGIGLRVRYEQYF. CDR3 coding DNA: TGTGCCAGCAGCTTAGGGGGTATTGGGCTGAGGGTCCGATACGAGCAGTACTTC.

The chain combines TRBV2 with TRBJ2-7, with D possibly being TRBD2 (5 bases). This CDR3 is 13 amino acids long. V lost 6 bases and J 6 bases, leaving 15 bases between the germline ends. Germline assignment: CDR1 SNHLY and CDR2 FYNNEI. This CDR3 is CASRRDEGGEQYF. CDR3 nucleotide sequence: TGTGCCAGCAGAAGGGATGAAGGAGGCGAGCAGTACTTC.

This chain connects TRBV7-9 to TRBJ2-5; 10 bases align to TRBD1. The J call may be incorrect, as the DNA end agrees better with TRBJ2-7. The CDR3 spans 14 residues. Germline assignment: CDR1 SEHNR and CDR2 FQNEAQ (reference sequence). The CDR3 region is CASRGQGSSYEQYF. The CDR3 nucleotides read TGTGCCAGCAGGGGACAGGGGAGCTCCTACGAGCAGTACTTC.

The genes are TRBV6-5 and TRBJ1-1; 7 nucleotides align to TRBD1. This CDR3 is 15 amino acids long. In germline, CDR1 is MNHEY, CDR2 SVGAGI. V lost 6 bases to trimming and J lost 2 bases; unmatched junction nucleotides: 9. The CDR3 DNA reads TGTGCCAGCAGCCGTAGACAGGGAGGAAACACTGAAGCTTTCTTT. It is translated as CASSRRQGGNTEAFF.

This clone was observed once. CDR3 protein: CASSRGGAKYEQYF. In nucleotides, the CDR3 is TGTGCCAGCAGCCGAGGGGGGGCGAAGTACGAGCAGTACTTC. The chain is built from TRBV5-4 and TRBJ2-7; tentatively, D is TRBD2 (7 bases). This CDR3 contains 14 residues. Germline-derived CDR1 and CDR2 are SGHNT and YYREEE (reference sequence). Trimming stripped 4 bases from V and 4 bases from J, with 15 bases between.

The gene calls are TRBV5-1 and TRBJ2-2; D is unclear. The V and J ends lost 4 bases and 7 bases respectively, with 8 bases between them. The CDR3 is 12 residues long. Germline CDR1 reads SGHRS; CDR2 reads YFSETQ. This CDR3 reads CASSRILGELFF. For the CDR3, the DNA is TGCGCCAGCAGCCGCATCCTCGGGGAGCTGTTTTTT.

The chain has TRBV6-5 and TRBJ2-3; D is undetermined. CDR3 length: 13 residues. The V gene's germline CDR1 is MNHEY and CDR2 SVGAGI. Deletions cut 7 bases from V and 4 bases from J, with 12 bases between. CDR3 loop: CASKLRPADTQYF. Written as DNA, the CDR3 is TGTGCCAGCAAGCTCCGCCCGGCAGATACGCAGTATTTT.

The chain couples TRBV7-6 to TRBJ2-3, with D maybe TRBD1 (5 bases). V lost 3 bases to trimming and J lost 5 bases, with 12 bases between them. There are 14 residues in the CDR3. Germline CDR1 is SGHVS and CDR2 is FNYEAQ. The CDR3 here is CASSFQGRGDTQYF. As DNA, the CDR3 is TGTGCCAGCAGCTTCCAGGGTAGGGGAGATACGCAGTATTTT.

J is TRBJ1-2 and V is TRBV2; TRBD1 matches 11 bases. Germline CDR1 reads SNHLY; CDR2 reads FYNNEI. The CDR3 length is 14 residues. V trimming: 5 bases; J trimming: 8 bases; junction bases outside the gene matches: 7. The CDR3 DNA reads TGTGCCAGCAGTCGCCAAGGGACAGGGGGAGGCTACACCTTC. Amino acids: CASSRQGTGGGYTF.

The chain links TRBV14 to TRBJ1-2; D is uncertain. V gave up 1 base and J gave up 8 bases, with 11 bases separating them. CDR3 size: 13 residues. CDR1 SGHDN and CDR2 FVKESK come from the germline V gene. The CDR3 nucleotides read TGTGCCAGCAGCCAAGTCTTGGGTCGGGGCTACACCTTC. This translates into CASSQVLGRGYTF.

V and J are TRBV5-6 and TRBJ1-1, with unresolved D. The CDR3 has 15 residues. The germline V and J ends were trimmed by 1 base and 3 bases, with 13 bases remaining between them. Per the germline V gene, CDR1 is SGHDT and CDR2 is YYEEEE. CDR3: CASSLTTNWDTEAFF. In DNA form, the CDR3 reads TGTGCCAGCAGCTTGACGACCAACTGGGACACTGAAGCTTTCTTT. The full variable domain, completed using reference TRBV5-6 and TRBJ1-1, is DAGVTQSPTHLIKTRGQQVTLRCSPKSGHDTVSWYQQALGQGPQFIFQYYEEEERQRGNFPDRFSGHQFPNYSSELNVNALLLGDSALYLCASSLTTNWDTEAFFGQGTRLTVV.

The chain employs TRBV10-2 and TRBJ2-3, with D perhaps TRBD2 (5 bases). This CDR3 has 15 residues. The germline CDR1 and CDR2 sequences are WSHSY and SAAADI. V lost 6 bases and J lost 0, with 13 bases in between. The CDR3 DNA sequence: TGCGCCAGCAGGCGAAGGACTCAGAGCACAGATACGCAGTATTTT. Protein: CASRRRTQSTDTQYF.

Within the sample, this clone is medium-sized. V is TRBV6-4 and J is TRBJ1-1, with 7 bases lining up with TRBD1. The germline CDR1 and CDR2 sequences are MRHNA and SNTAGT. V trimming: 2 bases; J trimming: 3 bases; junction bases outside the gene matches: 18. The CDR3 spans 19 residues. The chain's CDR3 is CASSDRAQGGFFADTEAFF. The CDR3 region has the DNA TGTGCCAGCAGTGACCGGGCGCAGGGGGGGTTTTTCGCGGACACTGAAGCTTTCTTT.

This sequence joins TRBV14 and TRBJ2-7, with D perhaps matching TRBD1 (5 bases). V was pared by 6 bases and J by 4 bases, with 19 bases between. The CDR3 has 15 residues. The germline gives CDR1 SGHDN, CDR2 FVKESK. CDR3 DNA sequence: TGTGCCAGCAGTCATCAAGGGGCATATCCTTACGAGCAGTACTTC. This gives the protein CASSHQGAYPYEQYF.

The CDR3 sequence is CASSPDSDVQPQHF. The CDR3 DNA reads TGTGCCAGCAGCCCGGACAGCGACGTTCAGCCCCAGCATTTT. The genes are TRBV7-2 and TRBJ1-5; maybe TRBD1 (6 bases). Trimming removed 5 bases at V and 6 bases at J, with 14 bases between. The CDR3 consists of 14 residues. Per germline, CDR1 SGHTA and CDR2 FQGNSA.

The chain recombines TRBV6-6 with TRBJ2-5; weak D call: TRBD1 (6 bases). V lost 6 bases and J 3 bases, leaving 14 bases between the germline ends. This CDR3 is built from 14 residues. Germline V gene sequence: CDR1 MNHNY, CDR2 SVGAGI (reference sequence). As DNA, the CDR3 is TGTGCCAGCAGGCCTCCGCAGGGGAAAGAGACCCAGTACTTC. The encoded protein is CASRPPQGKETQYF.

The J gene is TRBJ2-7, the V gene TRBV18; the D gene is possibly TRBD2 (6 bases). CDR1 and CDR2 (germline): KGHSH, LQKENI. The CDR3 is 17 residues long. The germline V and J ends were trimmed by 3 bases and 0 bases, with 18 bases remaining between them. The DNA of the CDR3 is TGTGCCAGCTCACCGGGAATGAGCGGGTTAAGCTCCTACGAGCAGTACTTC. This sequence encodes CASSPGMSGLSSYEQYF.

This clone was counted once. The rearrangement joins TRBV6-5 to TRBJ1-1, with D tentatively TRBD1 (6 bases). CDR1 is MNHEY and CDR2 is SVGAGI in the germline V gene. This CDR3 spans 12 amino acids. V lost 7 bases, J lost 9 bases, and 15 bases lay in between. CDR3 in amino acids: CASTTGGGQAFF. DNA for the CDR3: TGTGCCAGCACCACCGGGGGGGGGCAAGCTTTCTTT.

The J gene is TRBJ2-1, the V gene TRBV10-3; D perhaps matches TRBD1 (6 bases). The CDR3 runs 13 residues. Germline V gene lookup returns CDR1 ENHRY and CDR2 SYGVKD. V dropped 4 bases and J dropped 4 bases, with 8 bases sitting between them. CDR3 coding DNA: TGTGCCATCAGTGGTAGGGGGTACAATGAGCAGTTCTTC. This encodes CAISGRGYNEQFF.

Details on this clone: The sample holds other DNA sequences that translate to the same CDR3. The rearrangement uses TRBV5-6 and TRBJ2-3; 13 bases are shared with TRBD2. With V trimmed by 3 bases and J by 3 bases, 1 base remained unmatched. CDR1 SGHDT and CDR2 YYEEEE come from the germline V gene. The CDR3 loop spans 15 amino acids. The DNA for the CDR3 is TGTGCCAGCAGCTGGACTAGCGGGGGAACAGATACGCAGTATTTT. Its protein product is CASSWTSGGTDTQYF.